The 19 T cell receptor beta chains given below trace back to one sample, sequenced in a study of shared clonotypes between healthy human individuals. Clones were sequenced by immunoSEQ multiplex PCR, and TCRdb holds only the in-frame ones, with some missing. The sample lists roughly 2 million clones, approximately 96% occurring once. Sequencing was carried out using naive CD4+ T cells sorted from blood. This sample's subset: CD45RA+ positively selected. All receptors derive from a man aged 18 to 29 in good health.

J is TRBJ2-4 and V is TRBV14, with a possible D match to TRBD2 (6 bases). The V and J ends lost 4 bases and 1 base respectively, with 11 bases between them. This CDR3 has 15 amino acids. Germline V gene lookup returns CDR1 SGHDN and CDR2 FVKESK. DNA for the CDR3: TGTGCCAGCAGCCCAACGGGGGTGGCCAAAAACATTCAGTACTTC. Its protein is CASSPTGVAKNIQYF.

The chain links TRBV11-2 to TRBJ2-1; 7 bases are shared with TRBD1. Germline trimming cut 5 bases from V and 7 bases from J; bases unmatched to any gene: 2. Germline values: CDR1 SGHAT, CDR2 FQNNGV. The CDR3 extends over 12 amino acids. The CDR3: CASSQDRNEQFF. In nucleotides, the CDR3 is TGTGCCAGCAGCCAGGACAGGAATGAGCAGTTCTTC.

The chain couples TRBV7-2 to TRBJ1-1; no reliable D call. The CDR3 consists of 13 residues. V lost 6 bases and J lost 4, with 12 bases in between. In germline, CDR1 is SGHTA, CDR2 FQGNSA. CDR3 region: CASSSQDITEAFF. Here the CDR3 DNA reads TGTGCCAGCAGTTCGCAGGATATCACTGAAGCTTTCTTT.

The V gene is TRBV7-2, the J gene TRBJ2-3, with 7 bases aligning to TRBD2. This CDR3 has 16 residues. The ends lost 5 bases at V and 0 bases at J; junction bases unmatched: 8. The germline V gene has CDR1 SGHTA and CDR2 FQGNSA. The CDR3 DNA sequence: TGTGCCAGCAGCCTCCTAGCGGTTTTGAGCACAGATACGCAGTATTTT. Its translation is CASSLLAVLSTDTQYF.

This chain links TRBV6-6 with TRBJ2-7, with 10 bases matching TRBD2. Germline CDR1 and CDR2: MNHNY and SVGAGI (reference sequence). The CDR3 sequence is 14 residues long. The J segment lost 2 bases and the V segment lost 6 bases, leaving 4 bases of the junction unmatched. Written as DNA, the CDR3 is TGTGCCAGCAGATCAAGCGGGAGGGCCTACGAGCAGTACTTC. It is translated as CASRSSGRAYEQYF.

The chain is built from TRBV27 and TRBJ1-4, with 10 positions matching TRBD1. Trimming took 6 bases from V and 2 from J; bases not matched to a gene: 6. CDR3 length: 16 amino acids. Per germline, CDR1 MNHEY and CDR2 SMNVEV (reference sequence). In DNA, the CDR3 is TGTGCCAGCAGCAGGGACAGGGGTACGACTAATGAAAAACTGTTTTTT. Translated: CASSRDRGTTNEKLFF.

The genes are TRBV7-6 and TRBJ1-4, with 7 bases that match TRBD1. This CDR3 spans 16 amino acids. Germline trimming cut 2 bases from V and 0 bases from J; bases unmatched to any gene: 3. Germline V gene data show CDR1 as SGHVS and CDR2 as FNYEAQ. The CDR3 DNA reads as TGTGCCAGCAGCTTATTGACAGGGTCAACTAATGAAAAACTGTTTTTT. It is translated as CASSLLTGSTNEKLFF.

The CDR3 region is CASSYSNRGYGYTF. For the CDR3, the DNA is TGTGCCAGCAGTTACTCGAACAGGGGCTATGGCTACACCTTC. The chain employs TRBV6-6 and TRBJ1-2; 7 bases agree with TRBD1. The V and J ends lost 0 bases and 4 bases, in that order; junction bases with no gene match: 2. Per germline, CDR1 MNHNY and CDR2 SVGAGI (reference sequence). This CDR3 spans 14 amino acids.

This chain joins TRBV27 and TRBJ2-7, with TRBD1 matching over 7 bases. Germline loops: CDR1 MNHEY, CDR2 SMNVEV (reference sequence). V shed 0 bases, J shed 5 bases, and the junction held 4 bases outside the gene matches. This CDR3 region has 14 residues. Written as DNA, the CDR3 is TGTGCCAGCAGTTTATCCGGGACAGCCCACGAGCAGTACTTC. Protein product: CASSLSGTAHEQYF.

The V call is TRBV6-6, the J call TRBJ1-2; a weak D match, TRBD1 (6 bases). The CDR3 runs to 14 residues. V lost 5 bases and J lost 2, with 12 bases in between. Germline lookup yields CDR1 MNHNY and CDR2 SVGAGI (reference sequence). The CDR3 DNA is TGTGCCAGCAGTCGCCCCGGGACAAACTATGGCTACACCTTC. Amino acids: CASSRPGTNYGYTF.

This clone occurred once. The gene calls are TRBV21-1 and TRBJ2-2; TRBD2, the D gene given by the table, was not confirmed from the DNA. TRBV21-1 is flagged as a pseudogene. The CDR3 contains 17 residues. Here the CDR3 reads CASSRLPGLVEGGELFF. The CDR3 DNA reads TGTGCCAGCAGCAGGCTACCGGGACTAGTGGAAGGCGGGGAGCTGTTTTTT.

In the case of this clone: At the DNA level, this CDR3 is encoded by other sequences in the same sample as well. V and J are TRBV5-4 and TRBJ2-3; no reliable D call. Trimming cost V 4 bases and J 6 bases, with 6 bases left between them. There are 11 residues in the CDR3. Per the germline V gene, CDR1 is SGHNT and CDR2 is YYREEE (reference sequence). The CDR3 is CASSLSDTQYF. The CDR3 DNA is TGTGCCAGCAGCCTCTCGGATACGCAGTATTTT.

The CDR3 reads CAISDQQGRGEQYF. CDR3 DNA: TGTGCCATCAGTGATCAACAGGGAAGGGGCGAGCAGTACTTC. The chain is built from TRBV10-3 and TRBJ2-7; tentatively, D is TRBD1 (6 bases). The V and J ends lost 3 bases and 6 bases respectively, with 15 bases between them. Per germline, CDR1 ENHRY and CDR2 SYGVKD. The CDR3 is 14 amino acids.

This rearrangement joins TRBV9 to TRBJ2-3, with TRBD2 matching 9 bases. Germline CDR1 and CDR2: SGDLS and YYNGEE. The CDR3 has 16 residues. The trim removed 4 bases at V and 2 bases at J, leaving 8 bases unmatched. CDR3 amino acids: CASSLPTSGYTDTQYF. In nucleotides, the CDR3 is TGTGCCAGCAGCCTACCGACTAGCGGATACACAGATACGCAGTATTTT.

This clone was counted only a few times. The genes are TRBV4-1 and TRBJ2-2; D unresolved. CDR3 length: 15 amino acids. Looked up from germline, CDR1 is MGHRA and CDR2 is YSYEKL. Trimming shortened V by 4 bases and J by 7 bases, and 16 bases separated the two germline ends. The DNA of the CDR3 is TGCGCCAGCAGCCCCCTATATGTAAGGTTCGGGGAGCTGTTTTTT. Its protein is CASSPLYVRFGELFF.

The chain has TRBV6-5 and TRBJ2-2; no reliable D call. Germline V gene sequence: CDR1 MNHEY, CDR2 SVGAGI. V was clipped by 2 bases and J by 6 bases, with 7 bases between them. The CDR3 totals 13 residues. The CDR3 DNA follows: TGTGCCAGCAGTTACAGTTTTTCCGGGGAGCTGTTTTTT. Translation: CASSYSFSGELFF.

This rearrangement joins TRBV6-1 to TRBJ1-2; a weak D match, TRBD1 (5 bases). Germline V gives CDR1 MNHNS, CDR2 SASEGT. The CDR3 consists of 15 residues. The V end lost 5 bases, the J end lost 4 bases, and 17 bases lay between the germline ends. For the CDR3, the DNA is TGTGCCAGCAGTCCCCGGGACTCGGGCTTCTATGGCTACACCTTC. It yields the protein CASSPRDSGFYGYTF.

This chain links TRBV6-5 with TRBJ2-5, with TRBD2 matching 8 bases. The V gene's germline CDR1 is MNHEY and CDR2 SVGAGI. Unmatched junction bases numbered 10, after V lost 2 bases and J lost 5 bases. This CDR3 contains 16 residues. CDR3 nucleotides: TGTGCCAGCAGTTACGCGGTAGCGGGGCGTGGGGAGACCCAGTACTTC. This gives the protein CASSYAVAGRGETQYF.

The rearrangement joins TRBV4-2 to TRBJ2-1; TRBD2 matches 8 bases. The V and J ends lost 1 base and 3 bases, in that order; junction bases with no gene match: 8. The CDR3 extends over 17 amino acids. Germline V CDR1 and CDR2: LGHNA, YNFKEQ. The CDR3 DNA reads as TGTGCCAGCAGCCAAGGAGTACGGGAGGGCGGCTACAATGAGCAGTTCTTC. This gives the protein CASSQGVREGGYNEQFF.